The T cell receptor (beta chain) described here comes from a study of T cell changes during pregnancy in multiple sclerosis (dated by TCRdb to between 2017 and 2020). Regarding the complete study: In women with multiple sclerosis, the researchers looked at how the T cell repertoire shifted as pregnancy progressed.

Libraries were built with the immunoSEQ multiplex PCR assay. Sourced from immuneACCESS, this table was stored by TCRdb with only in-frame sequences that have V and J called. A share of the clones is absent; for the studies checked, an unresolved V gene accounts for under half, and the remainder has no known explanation. The sample table shows tens of thousands of clones, and approximately 90% are seen once. The ten top clones hold 2.6% of the sample. From the germline V gene (reference sequence), CDR1 is SGHNT and CDR2 is YYREEE. V is pruned by 4 bases and J by 1 base, leaving 3 bases of the junction without a gene match. The CDR3 sequence holds 14 residues, the cysteine and phenylalanine included. The kept DNA is CDR3 alone, 42 bases in frame from the first base. For this clone: The antigen this receptor binds is unknown. Within one base of it there is no much larger clone, and no base qualities were kept.

The chain links TRBV5-4 with TRBJ2-7, with TRBD2 identical over 9 junction bases. Sample: peripheral blood, taken before pregnancy. The receptor was derived from a female donor with multiple sclerosis, enrolled in a pregnancy study. The CDR3 reads as follows: CASSTGLASYEQYF. At the DNA level, the sequence is TGTGCCAGCAGCACGGGACTAGCTTCCTACGAGCAGTACTTC.